Below, one TCR beta chain is given with its context. The data are from a study of shared clonotypes between healthy human individuals. V dropped 5 bases and J dropped 8 bases, with 19 bases sitting between them. The CDR3 has 15 residues. Germline lookup yields CDR1 MNHEY and CDR2 SVGAGI. Profiled with immunoSEQ multiplex PCR; TCRdb holds only in-frame clones, not every one. Of approximately 320,000 clones in the sample, roughly 91% were seen once. Sequencing was done on a sample of memory CD8+ T cells sorted from blood. Noted subset: CD45RO+ cells pooled with CCR7-negative TemRA cells. The TCR was taken from a man between 18 and 29 years old in good health. The genes are TRBV6-5 and TRBJ2-1; no clear D. CDR3 sequence reads: CASSTLIGAADEQFF. Here the CDR3 DNA reads TGTGCCAGCAGTACCCTGATCGGCGCCGCAGATGAGCAGTTCTTC.